Listed here is a single TCR beta chain. This sample was included in a study of cytomegalovirus exposure and HLA in healthy donors. The overall study: There were around 390 genotyped donors. Of these, 81% fell in the genetic ancestry cluster associated with self-reported Caucasian donors.

Germline assignment: CDR1 SEHNR and CDR2 FQNEAQ (reference sequence). The trim removed 5 bases at V and 7 bases at J, leaving 16 bases unmatched. The CDR3 sequence is 17 residues long. Vbeta (60) and Jbeta (13) primers were used in the PCR. The repertoire was sequenced with immunoSEQ multiplex PCR; TCRdb's copy has only in-frame clones and lacks some. The table lists around 210,000 clones, around 80% of them singletons. Sequencing used PBMCs. This clonotype was sampled from a boy aged 10-17 years in good health and CMV-seronegative. J is TRBJ1-1 and V is TRBV7-9, with 10 bases that match TRBD1. The CDR3, as DNA: TGTGCCAGCAGCGGTGGTTGGGGACAGGGGATATGGGGTGAAGCTTTCTTT. This translates into CASSGGWGQGIWGEAFF.